This TCR beta chain was found in a study of shared clonotypes between healthy human individuals. The material for each subset, its genomic DNA, was split evenly across several immunoSEQ plates. Original methodology: ImmunoSEQ gave junction-only sequences without quality scores, so filtering differed. Measured with immunoSEQ multiplex PCR; TCRdb has only the in-frame clones, and not every one. The DNA gave D and trimming, while V, J and clone size come from that table. The table records about 2,500,000 clones, approximately 94% of them present only once. The sequence was collected from a man between 18 and 35 years old in good health. The sequenced sample consisted of naive CD4+ T cells sorted from blood. Subset meaning: CD45RA+ positively selected.

The CDR3 loop is CATSNAGAGQPQHF. The CDR3 DNA sequence: TGTGCCACCAGCAACGCAGGGGCGGGTCAGCCCCAGCATTTT. This rearrangement joins TRBV15 to TRBJ1-5; D might be TRBD1 (6 bases). Germline CDR1 LNHNV, CDR2 YYDKDF (reference sequence). The ends were cut back, 4 bases at V and 6 bases at J, with 13 bases in the middle. This CDR3 is built from 14 residues.